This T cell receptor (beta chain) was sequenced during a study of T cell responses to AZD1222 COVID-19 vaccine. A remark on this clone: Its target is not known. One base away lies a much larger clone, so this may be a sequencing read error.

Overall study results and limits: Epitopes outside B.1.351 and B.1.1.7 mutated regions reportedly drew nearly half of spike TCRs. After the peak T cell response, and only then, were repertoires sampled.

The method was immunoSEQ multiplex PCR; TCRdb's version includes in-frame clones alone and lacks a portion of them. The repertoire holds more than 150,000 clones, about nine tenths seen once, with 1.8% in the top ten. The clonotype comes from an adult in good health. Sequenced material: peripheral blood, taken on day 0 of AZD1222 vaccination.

The CDR3 DNA reads as TGTGCCAGCAGTGACAGGAACACCGGGGAGCTGTTTTTT. Translation: CASSDRNTGELFF. The V gene is TRBV6-4, the J gene TRBJ2-2; no firm D call. Germline values: CDR1 MRHNA, CDR2 SNTAGT. V was trimmed by 2 bases and J by 1 base, leaving 2 bases between them. The CDR3 is 13 residues long.